Sequencing of this T cell receptor beta chain was carried out in a study of cytomegalovirus exposure and HLA in healthy donors. Study-wide results and caveats: V- and J-gene trimming in TCR beta was tied to a missense DCLRE1C variant by an analysis performed later. Later analysis found that TCR beta chains associated with HLA were more clonally expanded than other, equally common chains. CMV serostatus alone was available as immune exposure information. The study recorded over 150 TCR beta chains that were cytomegalovirus-associated.

On this clone: The antigen is undetermined.

Germline CDR1 and CDR2: SGHKS and YYEKEE (reference sequence). The CDR3 runs 15 residues. V gave up 0 bases and J gave up 0 bases, with 10 bases separating them. PCR amplification relied on 60 Vbeta primers (plus 13 Jbeta primers). Profiled with immunoSEQ multiplex PCR; TCRdb holds only in-frame clones, not every one. The repertoire holds about 95,000 clones, with over 70% as singletons. Sequencing was done on a sample of PBMCs. The V call is TRBV5-5, the J call TRBJ2-7; D uncertain. This clonotype was sampled from a young man in good health and CMV-seropositive. The CDR3 coding sequence is TGTGCCAGCAGCTTGGCTTTTCCAGGCTCCTACGAGCAGTACTTC. It specifies CASSLAFPGSYEQYF.